This entry lists 16 T cell receptor beta chains sequenced from one sample in a study of PD-L1 blockade in urothelial cancer. The repertoire was sequenced with immunoSEQ multiplex PCR; TCRdb's copy has only in-frame clones and lacks some. The sample gives roughly 84,000 clones, 82% of which show up once; 9.5% is in the top ten. Material: PBMCs, obtained around atezolizumab (anti-PD-L1) treatment. The receptor set was obtained from a man between 65 and 79 years old with urothelial cancer.

The gene calls are TRBV11-2 and TRBJ2-7; a possible D gene is TRBD2 (5 bases). The V gene lost 5 bases and the J gene lost 7 bases, with 15 bases spanning the gap. The germline V gene encodes CDR1 SGHAT and CDR2 FQNNGV. This CDR3 has 13 amino acids. CDR3 sequence: CASSPGWLTEQYF. CDR3 DNA: TGTGCCAGCAGCCCGGGGTGGCTCACTGAGCAGTACTTC. Looking up the rest from reference TRBV11-2 and TRBJ2-7 gives the full variable domain: EAGVAQSPRYKIIEKRQSVAFWCNPISGHATLYWYQQILGQGPKLLIQFQNNGVVDDSQLPKDRFSAERLKGVDSTLKIQPAKLEDSAVYLCASSPGWLTEQYFGPGTRLTVT.

V and J are TRBV7-2 and TRBJ2-7, with D possibly being TRBD2 (6 bases). Germline loops: CDR1 SGHTA, CDR2 FQGNSA. Trimming took 5 bases from V and 4 from J, leaving 12 bases between them. The CDR3 covers 13 residues. The CDR3 sequence: CASSGGARYEQYF. Here the CDR3 DNA reads TGTGCCAGCAGCGGCGGGGCTAGGTACGAGCAGTACTTC.

The chain employs TRBV5-1 and TRBJ1-2, with TRBD1 as a possible D gene (6 bases). The CDR3 totals 15 residues. The V end lost 2 bases, the J end lost 4 bases, and 15 bases lay between the germline ends. Germline assignment: CDR1 SGHRS and CDR2 YFSETQ. The CDR3 sequence: CASSFEPGHPYGYTF. CDR3 in DNA: TGCGCCAGCAGCTTTGAACCGGGACACCCCTATGGCTACACCTTC.

This chain joins TRBV10-3 and TRBJ2-7, with a possible D match to TRBD1 (6 bases). The CDR3 has 14 amino acids. Germline V gives CDR1 ENHRY, CDR2 SYGVKD. V was cut by 4 bases and J by 5 bases, with 15 bases left in between. CDR3 amino acids: CAISGTGSLNEQYF. DNA for the CDR3: TGTGCCATCAGTGGAACAGGGAGCCTGAACGAGCAGTACTTC.

The genes are TRBV2 and TRBJ2-5; TRBD2 matches 8 bases. This CDR3 comprises 15 residues. The trim removed 6 bases at V and 5 bases at J, leaving 11 bases unmatched. CDR1 is SNHLY, CDR2 FYNNEI, per germline. In nucleotides, the CDR3 is TGTGCCAGCAGCCTTCCACGGGGGGGCCGGGAGACCCAGTACTTC. The encoded protein is CASSLPRGGRETQYF.

This clone was seen only a few times. The V and J genes are TRBV27 and TRBJ1-1; a possible D gene is TRBD1 (6 bases). The CDR3 loop spans 14 amino acids. With 4 bases removed from V and 3 bases from J, the gap between germline ends came to 12 bases. Germline V gene lookup returns CDR1 MNHEY and CDR2 SMNVEV (reference sequence). CDR3 bases: TGTGCCAGCAGTTCAGGGGTCTCCGACACTGAAGCTTTCTTT. Protein sequence: CASSSGVSDTEAFF.

The V gene is TRBV7-8, the J gene TRBJ1-1, with D uncertain. This CDR3 contains 16 residues. CDR1 and CDR2 from the germline V gene are SGHVS and FQNEAQ. The germline V and J ends were trimmed by 2 bases and 2 bases, with 15 bases remaining between them. CDR3 in DNA: TGTGCCAGCAGCTTACTGAGGGTCGGACGTAACACTGAAGCTTTCTTT. Residues: CASSLLRVGRNTEAFF.

The chain combines TRBV9 with TRBJ2-2; D uncertain. The CDR3 extends over 15 amino acids. The germline V gene has CDR1 SGDLS and CDR2 YYNGEE. With 0 bases removed from V and 1 base from J, the gap between germline ends came to 7 bases. As DNA, the CDR3 is TGTGCCAGCAGCGTAGGTCTTCTGAACACCGGGGAGCTGTTTTTT. Its protein product is CASSVGLLNTGELFF.

V usage is TRBV11-2 and J usage is TRBJ2-3; tentative D call: TRBD1 (6 bases). The germline V and J ends were trimmed by 6 bases and 6 bases, with 13 bases remaining between them. There are 13 residues in the CDR3. Germline-derived CDR1 and CDR2 are SGHAT and FQNNGV. The chain's CDR3 is CASSFRQADTQYF. The CDR3 coding sequence is TGTGCCAGCAGTTTCCGACAGGCCGATACGCAGTATTTT.

The chain joins TRBV5-1 to TRBJ2-1; a possible D gene is TRBD2 (6 bases). Between the trimmed V and J ends, which lost 0 bases and 2 bases, there was a span of 9 bases. Germline V gene lookup returns CDR1 SGHRS and CDR2 YFSETQ. This CDR3 is built from 15 residues. The CDR3 sequence is CASSLDGTAYNEQFF. CDR3 bases: TGCGCCAGCAGCTTGGATGGGACTGCCTACAATGAGCAGTTCTTC.

This chain joins TRBV5-5 and TRBJ1-1, with a tentative D call TRBD1 (5 bases). Germline V gene data show CDR1 as SGHKS and CDR2 as YYEKEE (reference sequence). CDR3 size: 11 residues. Trimming took 3 bases from V and 10 from J, leaving 10 bases between them. CDR3 in amino acids: CASSYDRGAFF. DNA of the CDR3: TGTGCCAGCAGCTACGACAGAGGAGCTTTCTTT.

This clone has a single count. The V call is TRBV19, the J call TRBJ1-4; 7 bases are shared with TRBD1. The CDR3 sequence is 14 residues long. Germline CDR1 LNHDA, CDR2 SQIVND (reference sequence). Trimming at V came to 3 bases and at J to 7 bases, leaving 5 bases not matched to a gene. CDR3 nucleotide sequence: TGTGCCAGTAGTATTGGGACAGTCGGTGAAAAACTGTTTTTT. It translates to CASSIGTVGEKLFF. The whole variable domain, remainder taken from reference TRBV19 and TRBJ1-4, is DGGITQSPKYLFRKEGQNVTLSCEQNLNHDAMYWYRQDPGQGLRLIYYSQIVNDFQKGDIAEGYSVSREKKESFPLTVTSAQKNPTAFYLCASSIGTVGEKLFFGSGTQLSVL.

The chain couples TRBV30 to TRBJ2-3; 7 bases match TRBD2. V shed 4 bases and J 3 bases; nucleotides not matched to a gene: 7. The CDR3 contains 14 residues. The germline gives CDR1 GTSNPN, CDR2 SVGIG (reference sequence). The CDR3 loop is CAWKGLQVTDTQYF. The CDR3 region has the DNA TGTGCCTGGAAGGGACTACAAGTTACAGATACGCAGTATTTT.

The V call is TRBV6-1, the J call TRBJ2-5; TRBD2 agrees at 7 bases. CDR1 MNHNS and CDR2 SASEGT come from the germline V gene. After removal of 4 bases from V and 0 bases from J, the junction contained 8 bases not matched to a gene. The length of the CDR3 is 16 residues. The CDR3 region has the DNA TGTGCCAGCAGTGCTGGGTGGCGGGAGTACCAAGAGACCCAGTACTTC. It encodes CASSAGWREYQETQYF.

The chain is built from TRBV11-2 and TRBJ2-7, with 8 bases lining up with TRBD1. This CDR3 region has 15 residues. The V gene end was trimmed by 4 bases and the J gene end by 5 bases; junction bases not matched to a gene: 10. Germline V lookup: CDR1 SGHAT, CDR2 FQNNGV. In DNA form, the CDR3 reads TGTGCCAGCAGCTCTACAGGGGGGACTCGGAACGAGCAGTACTTC. It yields the protein CASSSTGGTRNEQYF.

CDR3 protein: CASSTPGLANEQYF. CDR3 bases: TGTGCCAGTAGTACACCGGGACTAGCGAACGAGCAGTACTTC. This chain links TRBV19 with TRBJ2-7, with TRBD2 identical over 10 bases. This CDR3 spans 14 amino acids. Germline V gene sequence: CDR1 LNHDA, CDR2 SQIVND (reference sequence). V was clipped by 4 bases and J by 5 bases; unmatched bases: 5.